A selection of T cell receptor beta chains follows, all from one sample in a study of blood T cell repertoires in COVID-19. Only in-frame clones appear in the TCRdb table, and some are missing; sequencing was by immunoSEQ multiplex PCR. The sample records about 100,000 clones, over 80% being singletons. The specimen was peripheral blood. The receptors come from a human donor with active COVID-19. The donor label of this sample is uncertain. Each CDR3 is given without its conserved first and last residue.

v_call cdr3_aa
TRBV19 ASSLNPTSGVAEQY
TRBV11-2 ASSLDFGRVNTEAF
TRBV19 ASSIRVAGSNEQF
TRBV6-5 ASSLHGEPEKLF
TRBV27 ASSPGDGRFAGYT
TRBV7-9 ASSLRSQGTGYT
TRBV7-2 ASSLRPAGGVETQY
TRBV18 ASSPAGRGRNYEQY
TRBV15 ATSRQGNSPLH
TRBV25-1 ASSGKSAGSRETQY
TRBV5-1 ASSLEVPPSGSDTQY
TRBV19 ASSGEGGYT
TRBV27 ASRAGALSNQPQH
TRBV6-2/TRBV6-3 ASSPHLAGVGGKNIQY
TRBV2 ASSESRGEEQY
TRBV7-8 ASSLAFGQRINYEQY
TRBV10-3 AIGQGAHYGYT